Listed below are T cell receptor beta chains from one sample, sequenced in a study of blood T cells in healthy people across ages. TCRdb passed the 5' RACE reads through MiXCR, listing each CDR3 protein once. The repertoire includes some 730,000 distinct CDR3 sequences, 20% to 25% of them detected once, and 22% sits in the top ten. Sequenced material: blood. These receptor sequences come from an older man in good health. CDR3s include the opening cysteine and the closing phenylalanine or tryptophan. Each record gives: J gene, clone size, D gene, V gene, CDR3 DNA, CDR3 protein. D genes are given only for firm matches. Size is stated for part of the rows, as once, few or many counts, or as a class when the clone is expanded.

TRBJ2-3	NA	NA	TRBV4-1	TGCGCCAGCAGCCAGCTCGTAGGAGTTTTGTTGGATGTTACGCAGTATTTT	CASSQLVGVLLDVTQYF
TRBJ2-4	once	NA	TRBV21-1	TGTGCCAGCAGCCCCCACGGGTGGATTCTAGCCAAAAACATTCAGTACTTC	CASSPHGWILAKNIQYF
TRBJ1-2	NA	TRBD1	TRBV7-9	TGTGCCAGCAGCTTAGGAGGGACAGGGGAGAAGGGCTACACCTTC	CASSLGGTGEKGYTF
TRBJ2-1	NA	TRBD1	TRBV6-5	TGTGCCAGCAGGGGGGGACAGGGGTACTACAATGAGCAGTTCTTC	CASRGGQGYYNEQFF
TRBJ1-2	few	NA	TRBV6-5	TGTGCCAGCAGTTATGGGGCCCACTATGGCTACACCTTC	CASSYGAHYGYTF
TRBJ1-2	few	NA	TRBV20-1	TGCAGTGCTAGTGTGGGGGGCTCGGTATATGGCTACACCTTC	CSASVGGSVYGYTF
TRBJ1-1	few	NA	TRBV4-1	TGCGCCAGCAGCCCCTATAAGGGGGATGATACGGCTTTCTTT	CASSPYKGDDTAFF
TRBJ1-6	NA	NA	TRBV5-1	TGCGCCAGCAGCTTGGAGTTTTTGGATTCGGGATCACCCCTCCCCTTT	CASSLEFLDSGSPLPF
TRBJ1-5	NA	TRBD1	TRBV20-1	TGCAGTGCTTGGGACAGGGGAGGAGGCAATCAGCCCCAGCATTTT	CSAWDRGGGNQPQHF
TRBJ1-2	few	TRBD1	TRBV5-1	TGCGCCAGCAGCTTGGACGAGGGGGCGCGGGGCTACACCTTC	CASSLDEGARGYTF
TRBJ2-1	NA	TRBD2	TRBV20-1	TGCACCGCCACTAGCGGGAGGGTGGGGCACAATGAGCAGTTCTTC	CTATSGRVGHNEQFF
TRBJ2-1	few	TRBD2	TRBV3-1	TGTGCCAGCAGCCGCGGGAGGGTCTCCTACAATGAGCAGTTCTTC	CASSRGRVSYNEQFF
TRBJ2-1	NA	NA	TRBV9	TGTGCCAGCAGCGTAGGACCAATCAATGAGCAGTTCTTC	CASSVGPINEQFF
TRBJ1-2	NA	TRBD1	TRBV7-2	TGTGCCAGCAGCTCATCCTCCGGGACAGGGATTCGCTATGGCTACACCTTC	CASSSSSGTGIRYGYTF
TRBJ1-1	NA	NA	TRBV7-2	TGTGCCAGCAGCCAAACTTGGGAGAACACTGAAGCTTTCTTT	CASSQTWENTEAFF
TRBJ1-5	few	NA	TRBV20-1	TGCAGTGCCGAAGTACGGATAAGCAATCAGCCCCAGCATTTT	CSAEVRISNQPQHF
TRBJ1-2	NA	NA	TRBV7-2	TGTGCCAGCAGCTTACAGCCAGCTAGATATGGCTACACCTTC	CASSLQPARYGYTF
TRBJ2-5	NA	NA	TRBV20-1	TGCAGTGCTAGAGGCCAGGGGTACCAAGAGACCCAGTACTTC	CSARGQGYQETQYF
TRBJ1-1	few	TRBD1	TRBV20-1	TGCAGTGCACCGATCCCAGGGGGGAACACTGAAGCTTTCTTT	CSAPIPGGNTEAFF
TRBJ2-1	few	NA	TRBV24-1	TGTGCCACCTCTCCTGGAGCCTACAATGAGCAGTTCTTC	CATSPGAYNEQFF
TRBJ2-1	NA	TRBD1	TRBV12-3/TRBV12-4	TGTGCCAGCAGTTCTCGGGACAGGGACGTCAATGAGCAGTTCTTC	CASSSRDRDVNEQFF
TRBJ2-1	NA	NA	TRBV5-1	TGCGCCAGCAGCTTGGCCTTGGGGATAGGGGCCGAGTCCCAGTTCTTC	CASSLALGIGAESQFF
TRBJ2-1	NA	TRBD2	TRBV27	TGTGCCAGCAGTATAGCGGGATTTTACAATGAGCAGTTCTTC	CASSIAGFYNEQFF
TRBJ1-1	few	NA	TRBV20-1	TGCAGTGCACCCCAGAGGACTGAAGCTTTCTTT	CSAPQRTEAFF
TRBJ2-1	few	NA	TRBV5-1	TGCGCCAGCAGCTTGGGGGCCCTGACTTCGAATGAGCAGTTCTTC	CASSLGALTSNEQFF
TRBJ2-7	once	NA	TRBV18	TGTGCCAGCTCGTGGGGCCCCACGAGGGAGCAGTACTTC	CASSWGPTREQYF
TRBJ2-5	many	TRBD1	TRBV6-5	TGTGCCAGCAGCAGGGACAGGAGGTTGACCCAGTACTTC	CASSRDRRLTQYF
TRBJ1-2	few	TRBD1	TRBV7-2	TGTGCCAGCAGCTTAGCCCGGGGGACAGACCTTCATGGCTACACCTTC	CASSLARGTDLHGYTF
TRBJ1-2	NA	NA	TRBV19	TGTGCCAGCGCAGGGCCGAACTATGGCTACACCTTC	CASAGPNYGYTF